Here is one TCR beta chain with its context. Germline CDR1 is SNHLY and CDR2 is FYNNEI. Deletions cut 7 bases from V and 14 bases from J, with 21 bases between. The CDR3 spans 14 residues. This sample is drawn from a study of blood T cell repertoires in COVID-19. Study information: The United States, Italy and Spain supplied acute and convalescent COVID-19 samples. T cells, B-cell-depleted T cells, or PBMCs provided the cDNA or gDNA that served as material.

Seattle cases were enrolled at active infection and followed longitudinally. TCRdb's copy holds only in-frame clones and misses some; the assay was immunoSEQ multiplex PCR. The table has 160,000 or so clones, around nine tenths seen once; the top ten hold over 9%. Sequencing was done on a sample of peripheral blood. The V call is TRBV2, the J call TRBJ1-6; tentatively, D is TRBD1 (5 bases). This receptor was obtained from a woman in her seventies with COVID-19, enrolled during active disease. As DNA, the CDR3 is TGTGCCAGCAACCCGGGACTGGAAGGGGTAGCCCTCCACTTT. Translation: CASNPGLEGVALHF.